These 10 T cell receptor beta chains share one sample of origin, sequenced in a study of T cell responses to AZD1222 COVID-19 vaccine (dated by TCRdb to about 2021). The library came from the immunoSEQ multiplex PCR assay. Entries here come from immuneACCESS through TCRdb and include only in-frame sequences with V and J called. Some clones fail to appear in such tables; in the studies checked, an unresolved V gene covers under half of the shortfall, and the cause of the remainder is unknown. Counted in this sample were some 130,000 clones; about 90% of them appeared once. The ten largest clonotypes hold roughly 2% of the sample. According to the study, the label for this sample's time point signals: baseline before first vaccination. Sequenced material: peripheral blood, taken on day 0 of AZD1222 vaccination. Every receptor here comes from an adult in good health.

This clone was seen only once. CDR3 DNA: TGTGCCAGCAGCGGCCCCGACAGGACCTATGGCTACACCTTC. Amino acids: CASSGPDRTYGYTF. The genes are TRBV9 and TRBJ1-2, with D possibly being TRBD1 (6 bases). V gave up 3 bases and J gave up 4 bases, with 13 bases separating them. The CDR3 has 14 amino acids. Looked up from germline, CDR1 is SGDLS and CDR2 is YYNGEE.

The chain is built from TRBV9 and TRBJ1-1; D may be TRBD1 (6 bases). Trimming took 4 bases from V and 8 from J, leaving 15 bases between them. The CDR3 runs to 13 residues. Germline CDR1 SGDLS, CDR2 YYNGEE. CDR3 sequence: CASSSNRVTEAFF. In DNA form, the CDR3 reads TGTGCCAGCAGCTCAAACAGGGTAACCGAAGCTTTCTTT.

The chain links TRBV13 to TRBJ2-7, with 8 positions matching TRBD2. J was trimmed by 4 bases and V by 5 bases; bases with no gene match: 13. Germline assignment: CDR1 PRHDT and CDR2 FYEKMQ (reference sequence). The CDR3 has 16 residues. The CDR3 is CASSPTRGSGGYEQYF. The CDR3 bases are TGTGCCAGCAGCCCAACAAGGGGGAGCGGGGGATACGAGCAGTACTTC.

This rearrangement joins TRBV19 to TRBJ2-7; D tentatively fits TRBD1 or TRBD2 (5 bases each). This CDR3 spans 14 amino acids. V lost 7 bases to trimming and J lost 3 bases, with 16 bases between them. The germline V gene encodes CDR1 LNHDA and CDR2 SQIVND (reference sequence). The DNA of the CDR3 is TGTGCCAGTACCCCCCAGGGACGGATCTACGAGCAGTACTTC. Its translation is CASTPQGRIYEQYF.

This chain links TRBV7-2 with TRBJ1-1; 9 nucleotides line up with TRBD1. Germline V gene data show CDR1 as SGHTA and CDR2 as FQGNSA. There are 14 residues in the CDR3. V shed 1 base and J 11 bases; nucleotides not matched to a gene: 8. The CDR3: CASSLGHRGRRAFF. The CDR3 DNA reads TGTGCCAGCAGCTTAGGTCACAGGGGGCGCAGGGCTTTCTTT. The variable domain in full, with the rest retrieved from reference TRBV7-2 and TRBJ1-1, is GAGVSQSPSNKVTEKGKDVELRCDPISGHTALYWYRQSLGQGLEFLIYFQGNSAPDKSGLPSDRFSAERTGGSVSTLTIQRTQQEDSAVYLCASSLGHRGRRAFFGQGTRLTVV.

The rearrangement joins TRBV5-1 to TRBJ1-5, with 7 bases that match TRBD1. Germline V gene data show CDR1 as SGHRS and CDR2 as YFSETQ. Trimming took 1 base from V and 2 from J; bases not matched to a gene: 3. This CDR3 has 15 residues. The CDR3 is CASSLTGVGNQPQHF. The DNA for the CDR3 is TGCGCCAGCAGCTTGACAGGGGTGGGCAATCAGCCCCAGCATTTT.

The CDR3 here is CATSVATPNTGELFF. The CDR3 DNA sequence: TGTGCCACCAGTGTGGCGACACCGAACACCGGGGAGCTGTTTTTT. The chain couples TRBV24-1 to TRBJ2-2; D remains ambiguous. Trimming removed 5 bases from V and 0 bases from J, with 9 bases in between. Germline CDR1 reads KGHDR; CDR2 reads SFDVKD. The CDR3 sequence is 15 residues long.

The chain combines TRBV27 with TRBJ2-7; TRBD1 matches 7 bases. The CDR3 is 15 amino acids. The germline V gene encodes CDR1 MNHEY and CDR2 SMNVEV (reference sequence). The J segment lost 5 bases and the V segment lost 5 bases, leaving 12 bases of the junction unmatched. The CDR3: CASSVGTDRVHEQYF. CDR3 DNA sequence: TGTGCCAGCAGTGTGGGGACAGATCGGGTCCACGAGCAGTACTTC.

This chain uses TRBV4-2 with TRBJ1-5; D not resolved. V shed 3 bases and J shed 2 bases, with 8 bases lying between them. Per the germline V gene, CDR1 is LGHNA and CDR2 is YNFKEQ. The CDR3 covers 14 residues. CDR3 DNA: TGTGCCAGCAGCCAGGCAACTGGCAATCAGCCCCAGCATTTT. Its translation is CASSQATGNQPQHF.

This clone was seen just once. Here the CDR3 reads CASSDPPGGDEKLFF. DNA for the CDR3: TGTGCCAGCAGTGACCCCCCCGGGGGCGATGAAAAACTGTTTTTT. The chain carries TRBV25-1 and TRBJ1-4; tentative D call: TRBD1 (6 bases). This CDR3 has 15 amino acids. CDR1 MGHDK and CDR2 SYGVNS come from the germline V gene. The V end was cut by 3 bases, the J end by 6 bases, with 14 bases between. The variable domain in full, with the rest retrieved from reference TRBV25-1 and TRBJ1-4, is EADIYQTPRYLVIGTGKKITLECSQTMGHDKMYWYQQDPGMELHLIHYSYGVNSTEKGDLSSESTVSRIRTEHFPLTLESARPSHTSQYLCASSDPPGGDEKLFFGSGTQLSVL.